These T cell receptor beta chains were read from a single sample in a study of human T cells and chemical hapten exposure. TCRdb independently ran MiXCR on the RACE reads; one entry per CDR3 protein. The table shows 90,000 to 110,000 distinct CDR3 sequences, with under 35% occurring only once. The specimen was whole blood, collected in connection with sensitization to the hapten diphenylcyclopropenone (DPC). The receptor set was obtained from a man in his forties with alopecia areata. Some clones in this sample may be carry-over from other donors' samples. Each CDR3 is given with its conserved first and last residue. A D gene is named only where the DNA matches it firmly. Some rows have no size entry. The others give once, few or many, or a class for an expanded clone.

TRBV6-2/TRBV6-3	NA	NA	TRBJ2-2	CASSQTTSGELFF	TGTGCCAGCAGCCAAACGACATCCGGGGAGCTGTTTTTT
TRBV4-1	TRBD1	few	TRBJ2-3	CASSPEAGTGITDTQYF	TGCGCCAGCAGCCCGGAAGCCGGGACAGGGATAACAGATACGCAGTATTTT
TRBV18	TRBD1	NA	TRBJ2-3	CASSPLLEGATDTQYF	TGTGCCAGCTCACCACTCCTCGAGGGGGCTACAGATACGCAGTATTTT
TRBV20-1	TRBD1	NA	TRBJ2-5	CSARPGTGPRETQYF	TGCAGTGCTAGACCCGGGACAGGGCCGCGAGAGACCCAGTACTTC
TRBV5-1	NA	NA	TRBJ1-4	CASSLGKRQAKTEKLFF	TGCGCCAGCAGCTTGGGCAAGAGACAGGCTAAGACAGAAAAACTGTTTTTT
TRBV6-1	NA	few	TRBJ2-7	CASAGSSWEQYF	TGTGCCAGCGCAGGGAGCTCTTGGGAGCAGTACTTC
TRBV29-1	NA	NA	TRBJ1-4	CSVVQASNEKLFF	TGCAGCGTTGTTCAGGCGTCGAATGAAAAACTGTTTTTT
TRBV14	NA	NA	TRBJ1-1	CASSQGWLGGEAFF	TGTGCCAGCAGCCAAGGGTGGCTCGGGGGTGAAGCTTTCTTT
TRBV4-2	TRBD2	few	TRBJ2-1	CASSPGLAGAGEQFF	TGTGCCAGCAGCCCTGGACTAGCGGGAGCAGGAGAGCAGTTCTTC
TRBV12-3/TRBV12-4	NA	NA	TRBJ2-3	CASSFAARGSTDTQYF	TGTGCCAGCAGCTTCGCGGCCCGGGGGAGCACAGATACGCAGTATTTT
TRBV6-1	TRBD1	few	TRBJ2-2	CASSSGTGSTGELFF	TGTGCCAGCAGTTCCGGGACAGGGTCGACCGGGGAGCTGTTTTTT
TRBV28	NA	NA	TRBJ1-2	CASSSQRQSYGYTF	TGTGCCAGCAGTTCCCAAAGACAGAGCTATGGCTACACCTTC
TRBV9	NA	NA	TRBJ2-7	CASSSGTSYEQYF	TGTGCCAGCAGCTCCGGGACTTCCTACGAGCAGTACTTC
TRBV12-3/TRBV12-4	NA	NA	TRBJ2-1	CASSLAFTQLNEQFF	TGTGCCAGCAGTTTAGCGTTCACCCAACTCAATGAGCAGTTCTTC
TRBV4-2	NA	NA	TRBJ1-3	CASSQGTGTSGNTIYF	TGTGCCAGCAGCCAAGGTACAGGGACCTCTGGAAACACCATATATTTT
TRBV6-2/TRBV6-3	NA	NA	TRBJ2-3	CASSTQGDTQYF	TGTGCCAGCAGTACTCAGGGGGATACGCAGTATTTT
TRBV6-5	TRBD2	NA	TRBJ2-7	CASSLGLKYEQYF	TGTGCCAGCAGTTTGGGACTAAAATACGAGCAGTACTTC
TRBV5-4	TRBD2	NA	TRBJ2-3	CASSGGLAGSIDTQYF	TGTGCCAGCAGCGGGGGACTAGCGGGAAGCATAGATACGCAGTATTTT
TRBV28	NA	NA	TRBJ2-7	CASSSTGVEQYF	TGTGCCAGCAGTTCCACTGGGGTTGAGCAGTACTTC
TRBV7-2	NA	NA	TRBJ1-5	CASSFEGVQHF	TGTGCCAGCAGCTTTGAAGGGGTCCAGCATTTT
TRBV18	NA	many	TRBJ2-2	CASSPPSVAGELFF	TGTGCCAGCTCACCACCTAGCGTCGCCGGGGAGCTGTTTTTT
TRBV29-1	NA	many	TRBJ2-6	CSATYSGANVLTF	TGCAGCGCCACTTACTCTGGGGCCAACGTCCTGACTTTC
TRBV19	TRBD2	NA	TRBJ2-1	CASSTRRLAGNDEQFF	TGTGCCAGTAGTACCCGACGACTAGCGGGAAACGATGAGCAGTTCTTC
TRBV29-1	NA	NA	TRBJ1-5	CSVQEGNQPQHF	TGCAGCGTTCAGGAGGGGAATCAGCCCCAGCATTTT
TRBV23-1	NA	NA	TRBJ2-5	CASSLSPAVETQYF	TGCGCCAGCAGCCTCTCCCCAGCGGTGGAGACCCAGTACTTC
TRBV20-1	TRBD2	few	TRBJ2-7	CSASKGLAVYEQYF	TGCAGTGCTAGCAAGGGACTAGCGGTCTACGAGCAGTACTTC
TRBV2	TRBD1	NA	TRBJ1-6	CASSLTGDNSPLHF	TGTGCCAGCAGTCTGACAGGGGATAATTCACCCCTCCACTTT
TRBV24-1	TRBD2	NA	TRBJ2-1	CATSDPSGDSYNEQFF	TGTGCCACCAGTGACCCTAGCGGCGACTCCTACAATGAGCAGTTCTTC
TRBV10-2	TRBD1	NA	TRBJ2-7	CASSPTGPGSGEQYF	TGCGCCAGCAGTCCGACAGGGCCCGGATCGGGCGAGCAGTACTTC
TRBV7-2	TRBD2	NA	TRBJ2-3	CASSLAGLAGSHTQYF	TGTGCCAGCAGCTTAGCGGGACTAGCGGGATCGCATACGCAGTATTTT
TRBV29-1	NA	few	TRBJ2-1	CSVEGLAHNEQFF	TGCAGCGTTGAAGGCCTAGCGCACAATGAGCAGTTCTTC
TRBV4-3	TRBD1	few	TRBJ2-3	CASSQQTGPVDTQYF	TGCGCCAGCAGCCAGCAGACAGGGCCGGTAGATACGCAGTATTTT
TRBV4-2	NA	NA	TRBJ1-2	CASSQDRAENYGYTF	TGTGCCAGCAGCCAAGATCGAGCAGAAAACTATGGCTACACCTTC
TRBV5-1	TRBD1	NA	TRBJ2-6	CASSRTGNSGANVLTF	TGCGCCAGCAGCCGGACAGGAAATTCTGGGGCCAACGTCCTGACTTTC
TRBV2	NA	NA	TRBJ2-3	CASSEGGQATDTQYF	TGTGCCAGCAGTGAGGGAGGACAGGCCACAGATACGCAGTATTTT
TRBV20-1	TRBD1	few	TRBJ2-3	CSAQAAGQGFGDTQYF	TGCAGTGCTCAAGCTGCGGGACAGGGGTTTGGAGATACGCAGTATTTT
TRBV7-2	TRBD2	few	TRBJ2-5	CASSSKLSSGRAVGQETQYF	TGTGCCAGCAGCTCAAAGCTCTCTAGCGGGAGGGCCGTTGGACAAGAGACCCAGTACTTC